This T cell receptor beta chain was obtained from a study of identical twins. General study findings and limits: Conclusions came from cross-sectional statistical analysis, not from following the same donors. Researchers caution that invariant MAIT and iNKT cells could partly confound zero-insertion analyses. Monozygotic twins shared more out-of-frame TCR alpha than recombination models predicted.

TCRdb called the 5' RACE reads again in MiXCR, with one record for every CDR3 protein. The sample carries under 900,000 distinct CDR3 sequences, about 12% recorded once. V dropped 5 bases and J dropped 9 bases, with 8 bases sitting between them. Germline CDR1 is MNHEY and CDR2 is SMNVEV (reference sequence). The CDR3 totals 12 residues. All donors were healthy, and all were Caucasian. This clonotype was seen many times. Antigen: not known. The data also belong to a second study, concerning yellow fever vaccine responses in identical twins.

Sample: PBMCs. V usage is TRBV27 and J usage is TRBJ1-6, with D uncertain. The source of this sequence is a woman between 18 and 30 years old in good health. CDR3 residues: CASSPTSSPLHF. The CDR3 DNA follows: TGTGCCAGCAGTCCCACGAGTTCACCCCTCCACTTT.